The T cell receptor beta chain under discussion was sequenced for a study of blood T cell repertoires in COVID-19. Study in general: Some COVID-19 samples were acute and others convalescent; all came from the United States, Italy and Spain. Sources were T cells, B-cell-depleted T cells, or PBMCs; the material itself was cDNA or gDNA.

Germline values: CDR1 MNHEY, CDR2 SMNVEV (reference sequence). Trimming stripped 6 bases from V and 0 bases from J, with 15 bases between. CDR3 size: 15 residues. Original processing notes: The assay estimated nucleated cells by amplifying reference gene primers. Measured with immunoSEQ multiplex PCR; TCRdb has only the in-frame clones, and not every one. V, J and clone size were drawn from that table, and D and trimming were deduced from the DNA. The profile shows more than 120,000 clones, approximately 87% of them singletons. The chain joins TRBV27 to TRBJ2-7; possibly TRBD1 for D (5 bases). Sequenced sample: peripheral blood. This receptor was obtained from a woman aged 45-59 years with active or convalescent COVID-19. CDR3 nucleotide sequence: TGTGCCAGCAGCCTATATGGGGCCAGCTCCTACGAGCAGTACTTC. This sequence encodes CASSLYGASSYEQYF.